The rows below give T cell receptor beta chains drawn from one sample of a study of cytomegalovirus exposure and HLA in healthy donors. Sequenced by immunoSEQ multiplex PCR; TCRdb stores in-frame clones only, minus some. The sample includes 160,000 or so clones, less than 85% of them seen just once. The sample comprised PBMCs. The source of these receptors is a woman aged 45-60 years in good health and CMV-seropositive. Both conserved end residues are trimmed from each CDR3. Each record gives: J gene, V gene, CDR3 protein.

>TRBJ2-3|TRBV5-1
ASSGETGRTDTQY
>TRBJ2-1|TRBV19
ASSTLRGGGDGEQF
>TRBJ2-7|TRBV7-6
ASSLDGGVAGGPSYEQY
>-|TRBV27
ASRGQSSSYEQY
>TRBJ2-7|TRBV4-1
ASSQVSGTRVQY
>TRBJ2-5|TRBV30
AWSVATGTETQY
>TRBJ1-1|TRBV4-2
ASSHLQGIGESEAF
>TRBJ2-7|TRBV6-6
ASSYLSTGPYEQY
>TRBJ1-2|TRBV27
ASSPRTGGYGYT
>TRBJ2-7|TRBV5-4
ASSLDGNGAREQY
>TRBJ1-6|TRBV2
ASRTGTGDSPLH
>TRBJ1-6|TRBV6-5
ASSPDKGALH
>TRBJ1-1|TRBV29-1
SVEWPRGMRNTEAF
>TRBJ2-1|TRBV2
ASPGLPHEQF
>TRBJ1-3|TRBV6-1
ASSGGAGSGNTIY
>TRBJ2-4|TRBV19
ASSMPGSNIQY
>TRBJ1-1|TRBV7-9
ASSSQQGNTEAF
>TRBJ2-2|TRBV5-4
ASSFGTANTGELF
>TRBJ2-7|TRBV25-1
ASSGLAYEQY
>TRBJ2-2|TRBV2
ASRWTSGGAGELF
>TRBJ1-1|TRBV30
ACLQGGNTEAF
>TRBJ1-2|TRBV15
ATRGGTYGYT
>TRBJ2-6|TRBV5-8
ASSHSGANVLT
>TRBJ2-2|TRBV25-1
ASSLGRDRGYNTGELF
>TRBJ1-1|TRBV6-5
ASRGQGGASTEAF
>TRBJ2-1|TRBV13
ASTPSTGTNEQF
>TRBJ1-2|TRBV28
ASSTNDLTGEHGYT
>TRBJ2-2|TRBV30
AWSAYGTGELF
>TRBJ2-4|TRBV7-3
ASSQQSGNIQY
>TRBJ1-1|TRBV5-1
ASSRQGEFTEAF
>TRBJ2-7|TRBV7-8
ASSLEGTAYEQY
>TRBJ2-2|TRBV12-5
AQEDSNGELF
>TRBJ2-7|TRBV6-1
ASSSRDRNYEQY
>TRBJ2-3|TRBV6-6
ASSPTGGGTDTQY
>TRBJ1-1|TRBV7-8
ASSLLGGSAEAF
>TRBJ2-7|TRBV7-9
SSSSGSYEQY
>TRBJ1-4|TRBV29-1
SVASARKLF
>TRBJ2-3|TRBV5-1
ASSSTDGGADTQY
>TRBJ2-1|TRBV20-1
SARGGPEQF
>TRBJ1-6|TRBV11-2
ASTDRHGFSPLH
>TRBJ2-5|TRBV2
ASSGDTQETQY